This T cell receptor (beta chain) is from a study of T cell responses to AZD1222 COVID-19 vaccine. Study-wide points: Within unmutated variant regions lay the reported targets of nearly half of spike-specific TCRs. White British people made up most donors, females outnumbered males, and clonal diversity was possibly underestimated.

Germline CDR1 and CDR2: SGHNT and YENEEA. The CDR3 totals 13 residues. With 3 bases removed from V and 1 base from J, the gap between germline ends came to 7 bases. Produced via immunoSEQ multiplex PCR; TCRdb's table is partial and in-frame only. Among about 180,000 clones, 88% were seen once, and the ten largest hold more than 25%. Notes on this clone: Its antigen is undetermined.

This clonotype was obtained from an adult who received the AZD1222 COVID-19 vaccine. V gene TRBV11-3 combines with J gene TRBJ2-7; D remains unclear. Sequences were derived from peripheral blood, sampled 28 days after the second AZD1222 dose. CDR3: CASSFAESYEQYF. Written as DNA, the CDR3 is TGTGCCAGCAGCTTTGCAGAATCCTACGAGCAGTACTTC.